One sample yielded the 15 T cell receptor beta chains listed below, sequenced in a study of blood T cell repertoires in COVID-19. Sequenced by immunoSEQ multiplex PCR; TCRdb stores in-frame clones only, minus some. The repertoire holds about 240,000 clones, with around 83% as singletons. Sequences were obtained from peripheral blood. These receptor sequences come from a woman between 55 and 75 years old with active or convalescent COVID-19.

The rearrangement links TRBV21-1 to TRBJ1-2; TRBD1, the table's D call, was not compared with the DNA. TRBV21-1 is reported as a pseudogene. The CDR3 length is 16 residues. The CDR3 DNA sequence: TGTGCCAGCAGCAAAGACCCGGAGGGGGCGAGGCATGGCTACACCTTC. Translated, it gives CASSKDPEGARHGYTF.

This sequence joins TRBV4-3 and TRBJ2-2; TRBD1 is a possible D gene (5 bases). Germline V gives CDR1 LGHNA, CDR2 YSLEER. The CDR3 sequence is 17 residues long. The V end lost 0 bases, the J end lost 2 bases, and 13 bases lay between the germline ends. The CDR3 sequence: CASSQEVSTVNTGELFF. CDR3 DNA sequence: TGCGCCAGCAGCCAAGAAGTCTCGACAGTCAACACCGGGGAGCTGTTTTTT.

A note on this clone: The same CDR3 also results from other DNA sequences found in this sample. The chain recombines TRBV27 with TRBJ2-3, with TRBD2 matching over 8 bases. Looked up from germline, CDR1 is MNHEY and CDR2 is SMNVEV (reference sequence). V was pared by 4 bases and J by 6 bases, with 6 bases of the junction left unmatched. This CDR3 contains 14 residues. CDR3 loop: CASSSRGGRDTQYF. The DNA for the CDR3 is TGTGCCAGCAGTTCACGGGGGGGCCGGGATACGCAGTATTTT.

CDR3 sequence: CASSPLGGGGGDTQYF. The CDR3 nucleotides are TGTGCCAGCAGTCCCCTTGGGGGGGGCGGGGGAGATACGCAGTATTTT. The V call is TRBV2, the J call TRBJ2-3, with D possibly matching TRBD2 (7 bases). Germline V lookup: CDR1 SNHLY, CDR2 FYNNEI. Trimming removed 5 bases at V and 5 bases at J, with 20 bases between. The CDR3 has 16 amino acids.

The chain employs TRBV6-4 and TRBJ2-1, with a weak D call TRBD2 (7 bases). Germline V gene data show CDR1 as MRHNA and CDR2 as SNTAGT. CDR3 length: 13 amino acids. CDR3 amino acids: CEYLGGHYNEQFF. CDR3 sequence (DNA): TGTGAGTACCTCGGGGGGCATTACAATGAGCAGTTCTTC.

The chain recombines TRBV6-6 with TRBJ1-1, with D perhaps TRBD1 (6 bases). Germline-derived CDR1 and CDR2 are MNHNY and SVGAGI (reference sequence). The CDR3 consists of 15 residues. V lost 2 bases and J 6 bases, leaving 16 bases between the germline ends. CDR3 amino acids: CASSYPVQGIPEAFF. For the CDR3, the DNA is TGTGCCAGCAGTTACCCCGTACAGGGAATCCCTGAAGCTTTCTTT.

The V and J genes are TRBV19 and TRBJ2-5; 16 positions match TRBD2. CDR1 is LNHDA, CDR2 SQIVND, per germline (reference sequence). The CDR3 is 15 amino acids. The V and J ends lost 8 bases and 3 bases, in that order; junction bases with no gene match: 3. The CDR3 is CASSGLAGGEETQYF. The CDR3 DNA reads TGTGCCAGTTCGGGACTAGCGGGGGGGGAAGAGACCCAGTACTTC. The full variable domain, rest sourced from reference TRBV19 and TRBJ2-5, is DGGITQSPKYLFRKEGQNVTLSCEQNLNHDAMYWYRQDPGQGLRLIYYSQIVNDFQKGDIAEGYSVSREKKESFPLTVTSAQKNPTAFYLCASSGLAGGEETQYFGPGTRLLVL.

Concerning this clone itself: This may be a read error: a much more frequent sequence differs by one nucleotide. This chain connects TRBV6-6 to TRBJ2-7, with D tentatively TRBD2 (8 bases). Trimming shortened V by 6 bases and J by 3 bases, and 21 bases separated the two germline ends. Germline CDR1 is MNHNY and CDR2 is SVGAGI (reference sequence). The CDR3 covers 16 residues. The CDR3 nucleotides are TGTGCCAGCAGGCCGGGGGGGGCAGGGGGGAACTACGAGCAGTACTTC. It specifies CASRPGGAGGNYEQYF.

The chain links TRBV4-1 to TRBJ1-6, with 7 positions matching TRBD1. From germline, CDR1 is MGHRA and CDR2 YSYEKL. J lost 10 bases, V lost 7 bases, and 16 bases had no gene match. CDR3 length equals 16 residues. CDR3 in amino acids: CASTYFPHQGGSPLHF. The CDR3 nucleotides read TGCGCCAGCACCTACTTTCCCCATCAGGGGGGCTCACCCCTCCACTTT.

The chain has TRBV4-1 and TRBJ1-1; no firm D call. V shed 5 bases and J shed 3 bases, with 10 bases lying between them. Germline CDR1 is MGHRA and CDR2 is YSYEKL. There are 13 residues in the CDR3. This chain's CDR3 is CASSKGEYTEAFF. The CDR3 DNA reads TGCGCCAGCAGCAAGGGAGAGTACACTGAAGCTTTCTTT.

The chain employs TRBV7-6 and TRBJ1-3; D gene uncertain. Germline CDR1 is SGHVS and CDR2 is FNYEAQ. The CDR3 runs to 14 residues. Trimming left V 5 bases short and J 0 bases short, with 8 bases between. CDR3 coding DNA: TGTGCCAGCAGCCCGTCCCTCTCTGGAAACACCATATATTTT. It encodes CASSPSLSGNTIYF. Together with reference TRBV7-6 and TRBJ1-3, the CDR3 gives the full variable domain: GAGVSQSPRYKVTKRGQDVALRCDPISGHVSLYWYRQALGQGPEFLTYFNYEAQQDKSGLPNDRFSAERPEGSISTLTIQRTEQRDSAMYRCASSPSLSGNTIYFGEGSWLTVV.

The CDR3 sequence is CATFPLQRDRSRDTGELFF. CDR3 nucleotide sequence: TGTGCCACCTTCCCCCTCCAAAGGGACAGAAGTAGGGACACCGGGGAGCTGTTTTTT. The genes are TRBV24-1 and TRBJ2-2; 7 bases map to TRBD1. CDR1 KGHDR and CDR2 SFDVKD come from the germline V gene. CDR3 length: 19 amino acids. With 9 bases clipped from V and 3 bases from J, the junction kept 21 bases outside the gene matches.

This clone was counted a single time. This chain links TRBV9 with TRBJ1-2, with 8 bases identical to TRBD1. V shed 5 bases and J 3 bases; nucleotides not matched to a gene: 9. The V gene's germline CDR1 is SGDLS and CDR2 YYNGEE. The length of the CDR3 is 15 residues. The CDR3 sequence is CASREPGQDDYGYTF. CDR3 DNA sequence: TGTGCCAGCAGAGAGCCGGGACAGGACGACTATGGCTACACCTTC.

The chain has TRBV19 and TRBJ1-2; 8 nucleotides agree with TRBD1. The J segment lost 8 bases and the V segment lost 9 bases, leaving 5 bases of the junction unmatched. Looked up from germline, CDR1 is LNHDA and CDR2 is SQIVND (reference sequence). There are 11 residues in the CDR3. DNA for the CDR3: TGTGCCAGCGGACAGGGAGGAGGCTACACCTTC. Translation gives CASGQGGGYTF.

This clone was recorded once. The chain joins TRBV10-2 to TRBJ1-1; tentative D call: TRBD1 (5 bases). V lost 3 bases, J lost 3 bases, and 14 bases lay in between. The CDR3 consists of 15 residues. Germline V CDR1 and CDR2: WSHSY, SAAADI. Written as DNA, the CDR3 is TGCGCCAGCAGTGACGCTAGGGGTGTCGACACTGAAGCTTTCTTT. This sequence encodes CASSDARGVDTEAFF.